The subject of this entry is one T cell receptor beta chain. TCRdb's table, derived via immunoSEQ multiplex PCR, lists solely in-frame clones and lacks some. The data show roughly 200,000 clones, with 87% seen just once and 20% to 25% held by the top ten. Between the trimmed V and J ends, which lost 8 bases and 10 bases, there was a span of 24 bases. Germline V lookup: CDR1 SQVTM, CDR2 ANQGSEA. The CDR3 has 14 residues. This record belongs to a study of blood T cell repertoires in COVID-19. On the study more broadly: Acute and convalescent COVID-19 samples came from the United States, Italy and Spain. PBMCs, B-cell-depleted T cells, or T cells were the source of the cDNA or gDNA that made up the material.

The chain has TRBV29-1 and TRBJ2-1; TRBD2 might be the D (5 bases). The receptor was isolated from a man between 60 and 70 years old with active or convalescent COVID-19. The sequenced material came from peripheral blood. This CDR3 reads CSTRTPGRKEEQFF. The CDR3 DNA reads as TGCAGCACCCGGACTCCCGGACGTAAGGAGGAGCAGTTCTTC.